Listed below are T cell receptor beta chains from one sample, sequenced in a study of OX40 agonist ivuxolimab in advanced cancers. Here immunoSEQ multiplex PCR was the method, and the copy in TCRdb shows in-frame clones only, minus some. The sample consists of roughly 61,000 clones, 80% to 90% of them appearing once. This specimen consisted of CD4+ or CD8+ T cells sorted from blood, obtained in a trial of the OX40 agonist ivuxolimab. Source of these receptors: an adult with an advanced solid tumor such as melanoma, head and neck, liver or kidney cancer. Each CDR3 is given with its conserved first and last residue. A D gene is named only where the DNA matches it firmly. Clone size, where shown, is once, few, many, or a class for clones that have expanded.

>TRBJ1-1|.|TRBV19|few
CASSMLDGGNTEAFF
TGTGCCAGTAGTATGTTGGATGGGGGGAACACTGAAGCTTTCTTT
>TRBJ1-1|TRBD1|TRBV5-1|.
CASSGDRGSEAFF
TGCGCCAGCAGCGGGGACAGGGGATCTGAAGCTTTCTTT
>TRBJ1-6|TRBD1|TRBV18|.
CASSPGQGAVRSPLHF
TGTGCCAGCTCACCAGGACAGGGGGCGGTCCGTTCACCCCTCCACTTT
>TRBJ1-2|TRBD1|TRBV6-6|.
CASSPGPGQDLYGYTF
TGTGCCAGCAGCCCCGGGCCGGGACAGGACCTCTATGGCTACACCTTC
>TRBJ1-3|.|TRBV9|once
CASSVASVSGNTIYF
TGTGCCAGCAGCGTAGCCAGCGTCTCTGGAAACACCATATATTTT
>TRBJ2-6|.|TRBV11-3|.
CASKPWGTPSSGANVLTF
TGTGCCAGCAAGCCATGGGGGACACCGAGCTCTGGGGCCAACGTCCTGACTTTC
>TRBJ1-5|.|TRBV5-8|few
CASSLGGLGSNQPQHF
TGTGCCAGCAGCTTGGGAGGGCTGGGCAGCAATCAGCCCCAGCATTTT
>TRBJ2-2|.|TRBV6-6|.
CASSYSIGGEAGELFF
TGTGCCAGCAGTTACTCGATAGGGGGAGAGGCCGGGGAGCTGTTTTTT
>TRBJ2-5|TRBD2|TRBV11-2|once
CASSLIGLATQETQYF
TGTGCCAGCAGCTTGATTGGACTAGCGACCCAAGAGACCCAGTACTTC
>TRBJ2-5|.|TRBV5-4|once
CASSSNQIQYF
TGTGCCAGCAGCTCAAACCAGATCCAGTACTTC
>TRBJ1-3|TRBD1|TRBV6-1|.
CASSASNRDRGLLDF
TGTGCCAGCAGTGCGAGTAACCGGGACAGGGGTCTTTTGGATTTT
>TRBJ2-5|.|TRBV15|.
CATSRDPAARQETQYF
TGTGCCACCAGCAGAGATCCGGCCGCCAGGCAAGAGACCCAGTACTTC
>TRBJ1-2|.|TRBV5-4|.
CASSLRSGGATGYTF
TGTGCCAGCAGCTTAAGGTCTGGGGGGGCAACTGGCTACACCTTC
>TRBJ2-6|TRBD1|TRBV25-1|.
CASSPQGAGANVLTF
TGTGCCAGCAGCCCCCAGGGGGCCGGGGCCAACGTCCTGACTTTC